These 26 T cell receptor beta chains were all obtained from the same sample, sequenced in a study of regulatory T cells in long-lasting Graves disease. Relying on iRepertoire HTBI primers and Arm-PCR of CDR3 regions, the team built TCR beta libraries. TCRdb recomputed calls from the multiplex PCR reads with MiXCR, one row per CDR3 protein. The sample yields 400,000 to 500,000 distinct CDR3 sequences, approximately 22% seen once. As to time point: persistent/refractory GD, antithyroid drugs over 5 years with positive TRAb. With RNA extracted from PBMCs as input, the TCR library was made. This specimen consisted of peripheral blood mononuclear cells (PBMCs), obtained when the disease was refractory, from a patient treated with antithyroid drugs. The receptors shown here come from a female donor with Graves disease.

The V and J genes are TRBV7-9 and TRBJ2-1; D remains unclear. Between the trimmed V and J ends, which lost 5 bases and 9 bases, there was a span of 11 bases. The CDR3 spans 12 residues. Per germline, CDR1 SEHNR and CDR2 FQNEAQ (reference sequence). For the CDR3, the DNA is TGTGCCAGCAGCAGCACAAGGGCTGAGCAGTTCTTC. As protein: CASSSTRAEQFF.

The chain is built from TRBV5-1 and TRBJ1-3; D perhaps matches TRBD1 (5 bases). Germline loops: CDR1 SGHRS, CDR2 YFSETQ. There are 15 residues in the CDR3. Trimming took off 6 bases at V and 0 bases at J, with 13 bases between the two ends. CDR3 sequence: CASTQGTHSGNTIYF. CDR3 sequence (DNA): TGCGCCAGCACCCAGGGCACCCACTCTGGAAACACCATATATTTT.

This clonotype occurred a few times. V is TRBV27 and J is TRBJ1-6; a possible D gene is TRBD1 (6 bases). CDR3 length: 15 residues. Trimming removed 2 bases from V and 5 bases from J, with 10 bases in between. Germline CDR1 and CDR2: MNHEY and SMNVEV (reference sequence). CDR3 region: CASSLIGQNNSPLHF. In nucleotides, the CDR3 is TGTGCCAGCAGTTTAATTGGACAGAATAATTCACCCCTCCACTTT.

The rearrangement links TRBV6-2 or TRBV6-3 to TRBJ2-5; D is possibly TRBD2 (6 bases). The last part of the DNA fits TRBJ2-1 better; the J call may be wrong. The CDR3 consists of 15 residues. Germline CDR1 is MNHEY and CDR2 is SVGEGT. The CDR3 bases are TGTGCCACCAAACGGCCGGGAGTTGTGATCGATGAGCAGTTCTTC. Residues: CATKRPGVVIDEQFF.

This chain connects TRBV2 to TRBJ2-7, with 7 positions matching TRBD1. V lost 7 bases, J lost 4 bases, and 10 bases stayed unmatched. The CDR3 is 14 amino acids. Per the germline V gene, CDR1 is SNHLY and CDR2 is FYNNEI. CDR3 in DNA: TGTGCCAGCAAGCGAGGGACAGCACGTTACGAGCAGTACTTC. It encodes CASKRGTARYEQYF.

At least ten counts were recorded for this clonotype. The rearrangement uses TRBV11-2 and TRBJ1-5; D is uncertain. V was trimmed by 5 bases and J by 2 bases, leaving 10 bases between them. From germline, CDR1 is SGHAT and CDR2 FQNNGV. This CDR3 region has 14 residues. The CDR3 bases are TGTGCCAGCAGCCTTCCAGGTGGCAATCAGCCCCAGCATTTT. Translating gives CASSLPGGNQPQHF. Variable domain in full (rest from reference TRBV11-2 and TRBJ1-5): EAGVAQSPRYKIIEKRQSVAFWCNPISGHATLYWYQQILGQGPKLLIQFQNNGVVDDSQLPKDRFSAERLKGVDSTLKIQPAKLEDSAVYLCASSLPGGNQPQHFGDGTRLSIL.

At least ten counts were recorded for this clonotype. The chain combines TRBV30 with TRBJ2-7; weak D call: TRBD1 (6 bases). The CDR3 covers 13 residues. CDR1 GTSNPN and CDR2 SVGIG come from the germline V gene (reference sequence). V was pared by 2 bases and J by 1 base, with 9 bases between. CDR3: CAWSRGLSYEQYF. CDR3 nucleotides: TGTGCCTGGAGTAGGGGGTTATCCTACGAGCAGTACTTC.

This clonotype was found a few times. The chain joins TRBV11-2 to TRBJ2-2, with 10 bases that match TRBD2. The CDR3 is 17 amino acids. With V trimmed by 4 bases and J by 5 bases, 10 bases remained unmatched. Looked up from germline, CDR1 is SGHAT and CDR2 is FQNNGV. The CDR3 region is CASSSQRSGRETGELFF. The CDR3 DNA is TGTGCCAGCAGCTCTCAACGCAGCGGGAGGGAGACCGGGGAGCTGTTTTTT.

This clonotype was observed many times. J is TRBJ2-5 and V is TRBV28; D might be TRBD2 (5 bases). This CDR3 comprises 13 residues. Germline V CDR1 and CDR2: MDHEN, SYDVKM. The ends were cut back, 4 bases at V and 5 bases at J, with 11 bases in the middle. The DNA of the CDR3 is TGTGCCAGCAGTTCCGAGGGTTGGGAGACCCAGTACTTC. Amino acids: CASSSEGWETQYF.

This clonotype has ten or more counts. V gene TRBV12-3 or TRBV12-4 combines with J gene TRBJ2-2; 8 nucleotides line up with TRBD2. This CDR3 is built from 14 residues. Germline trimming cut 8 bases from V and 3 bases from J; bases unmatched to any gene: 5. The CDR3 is CASLREGDTGELFF. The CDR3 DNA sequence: TGTGCCAGCCTCCGGGAGGGTGACACCGGGGAGCTGTTTTTT.

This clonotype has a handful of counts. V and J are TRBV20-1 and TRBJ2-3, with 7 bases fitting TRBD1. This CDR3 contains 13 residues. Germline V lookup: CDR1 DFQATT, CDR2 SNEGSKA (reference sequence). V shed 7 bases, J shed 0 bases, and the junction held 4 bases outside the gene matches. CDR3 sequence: CSEGGPSTDTQYF. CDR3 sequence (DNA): TGCAGTGAAGGGGGCCCTAGCACAGATACGCAGTATTTT.

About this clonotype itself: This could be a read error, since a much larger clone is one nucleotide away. The CDR3 is CASNLDYEVLGHGLFF. In DNA, the CDR3 is TGCGCCAGCAACTTGGATTATGAGGTATTGGGACACGGACTGTTTTTT. The chain links TRBV5-1 to TRBJ1-4, with D perhaps matching TRBD1 (6 bases). Germline CDR1 reads SGHRS; CDR2 reads YFSETQ. The CDR3 runs to 16 residues.

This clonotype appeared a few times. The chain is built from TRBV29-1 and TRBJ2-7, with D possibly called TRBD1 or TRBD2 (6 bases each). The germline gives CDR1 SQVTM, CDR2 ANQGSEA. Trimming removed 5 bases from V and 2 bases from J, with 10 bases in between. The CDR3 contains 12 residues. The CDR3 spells CSVLRGPYEQYF. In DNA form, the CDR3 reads TGCAGCGTTCTCCGGGGGCCCTACGAGCAGTACTTC.

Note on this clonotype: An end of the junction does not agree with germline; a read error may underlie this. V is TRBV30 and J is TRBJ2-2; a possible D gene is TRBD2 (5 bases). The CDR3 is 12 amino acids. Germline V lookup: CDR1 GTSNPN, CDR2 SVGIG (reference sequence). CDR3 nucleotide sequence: TGTGCCTGGAGTGTTGGCCCCGGGAAGCTGTTTTTT. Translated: CAWSVGPGKLFF.

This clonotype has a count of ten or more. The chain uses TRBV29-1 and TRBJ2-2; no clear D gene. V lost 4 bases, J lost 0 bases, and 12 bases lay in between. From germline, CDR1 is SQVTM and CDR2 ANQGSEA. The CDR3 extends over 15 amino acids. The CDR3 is CSVASADSNTGELFF. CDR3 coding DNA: TGCAGCGTTGCAAGTGCGGATTCGAACACCGGGGAGCTGTTTTTT.

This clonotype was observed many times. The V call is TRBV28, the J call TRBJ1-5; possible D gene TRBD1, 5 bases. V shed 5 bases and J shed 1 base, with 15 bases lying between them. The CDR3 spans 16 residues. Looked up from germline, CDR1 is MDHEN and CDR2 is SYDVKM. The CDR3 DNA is TGTGCCAGCAGTCCCCCCGGGGGGGGAAGCAATCAGCCCCAGCATTTT. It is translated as CASSPPGGGSNQPQHF.

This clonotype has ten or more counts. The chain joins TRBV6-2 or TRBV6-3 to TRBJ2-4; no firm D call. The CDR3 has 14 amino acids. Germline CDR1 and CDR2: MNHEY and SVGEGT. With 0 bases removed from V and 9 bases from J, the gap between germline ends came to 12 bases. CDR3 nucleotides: TGTGCCAGCAGTTACTCGAGGACGATGGGCATTCAGTACTTC. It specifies CASSYSRTMGIQYF.

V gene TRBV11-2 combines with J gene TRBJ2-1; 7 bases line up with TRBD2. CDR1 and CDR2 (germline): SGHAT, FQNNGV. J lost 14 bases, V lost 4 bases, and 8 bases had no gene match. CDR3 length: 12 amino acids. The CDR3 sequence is CASSSRGEREFF. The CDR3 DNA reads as TGTGCCAGCAGCTCCCGGGGGGAGAGGGAGTTCTTC.

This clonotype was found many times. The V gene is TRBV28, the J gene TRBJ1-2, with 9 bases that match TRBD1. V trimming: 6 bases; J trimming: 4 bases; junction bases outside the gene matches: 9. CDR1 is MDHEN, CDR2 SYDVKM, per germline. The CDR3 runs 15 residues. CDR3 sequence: CASSQVPGQGYGYTF. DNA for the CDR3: TGTGCCAGCAGCCAAGTCCCGGGACAGGGCTATGGCTACACCTTC.

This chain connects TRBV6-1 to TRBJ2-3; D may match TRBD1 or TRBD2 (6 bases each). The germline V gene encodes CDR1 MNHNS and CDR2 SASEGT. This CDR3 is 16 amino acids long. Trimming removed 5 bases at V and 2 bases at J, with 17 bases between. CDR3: CASSPPRGRTTDTQYF. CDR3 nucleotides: TGTGCCAGCAGTCCCCCCCGGGGGCGGACCACAGATACGCAGTATTTT.

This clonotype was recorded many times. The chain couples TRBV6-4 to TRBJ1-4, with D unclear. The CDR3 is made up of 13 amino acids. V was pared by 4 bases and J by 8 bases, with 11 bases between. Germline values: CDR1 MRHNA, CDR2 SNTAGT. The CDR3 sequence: CASSVETREKLFF. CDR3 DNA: TGTGCCAGCAGTGTAGAGACGAGAGAAAAACTGTTTTTT.

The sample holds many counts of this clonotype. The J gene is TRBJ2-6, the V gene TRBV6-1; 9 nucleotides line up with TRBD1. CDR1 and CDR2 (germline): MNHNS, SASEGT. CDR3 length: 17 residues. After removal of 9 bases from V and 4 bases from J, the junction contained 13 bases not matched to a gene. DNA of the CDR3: TGTGCCAGACACCTCCCACAGGGGGCGGGGGGGGCCAACGTCCTGACTTTC. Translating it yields CARHLPQGAGGANVLTF.

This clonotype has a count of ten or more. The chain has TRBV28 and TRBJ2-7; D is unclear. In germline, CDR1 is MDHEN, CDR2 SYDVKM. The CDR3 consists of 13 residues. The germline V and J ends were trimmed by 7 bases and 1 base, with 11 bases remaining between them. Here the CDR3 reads CASTPADSYEQYF. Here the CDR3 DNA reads TGTGCCAGCACCCCCGCAGATTCCTACGAGCAGTACTTC.

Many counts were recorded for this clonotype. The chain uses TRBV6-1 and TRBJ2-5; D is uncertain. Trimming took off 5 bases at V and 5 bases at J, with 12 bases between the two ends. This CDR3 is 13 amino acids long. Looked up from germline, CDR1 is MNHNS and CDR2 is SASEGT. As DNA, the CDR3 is TGTGCCAGCAGTCCGGGTGTTATTGAGACCCAGTACTTC. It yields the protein CASSPGVIETQYF.

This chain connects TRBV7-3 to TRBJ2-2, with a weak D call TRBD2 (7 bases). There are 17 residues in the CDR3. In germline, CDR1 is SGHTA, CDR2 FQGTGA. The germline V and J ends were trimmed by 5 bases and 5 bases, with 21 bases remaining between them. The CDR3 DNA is TGTGCCAGCAGCCTCAAAACTAGCGACCAGGGGACCGGGGAGCTGTTTTTT. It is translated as CASSLKTSDQGTGELFF.

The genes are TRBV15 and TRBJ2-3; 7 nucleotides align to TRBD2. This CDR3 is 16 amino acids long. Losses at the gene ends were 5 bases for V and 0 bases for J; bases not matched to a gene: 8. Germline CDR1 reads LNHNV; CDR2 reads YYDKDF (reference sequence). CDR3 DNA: TGTGCCACCAGCGATGATCGGGGACTAAGCACAGATACGCAGTATTTT. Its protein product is CATSDDRGLSTDTQYF.